This passage covers 26 T cell receptor beta chains from one sample sequenced in a study of blood T cell repertoires in COVID-19. The table came from immunoSEQ multiplex PCR; TCRdb's copy has only in-frame clones and leaves some out. The top ten hold 9.5% to 12% of the sample, which has around 150,000 clones, 81% seen once. Sequencing used peripheral blood. These receptors were taken from a man aged 60-69 years with active or convalescent COVID-19.

This chain connects TRBV24-1 to TRBJ2-1; 8 bases are shared with TRBD1. The CDR3 contains 15 residues. Trimming took 2 bases from V and 5 from J; bases not matched to a gene: 4. The germline CDR1 and CDR2 sequences are KGHDR and SFDVKD. The CDR3 nucleotides read TGTGCCACCAGTGATTCGGGACAGGTAGACAATGAGCAGTTCTTC. It translates to CATSDSGQVDNEQFF.

The V call is TRBV10-3, the J call TRBJ1-5, with a possible D match to TRBD1 (6 bases). CDR3 size: 14 residues. From germline, CDR1 is ENHRY and CDR2 SYGVKD. Trimming pared 3 bases from V and 6 bases from J, leaving 12 bases between. Written as DNA, the CDR3 is TGTGCCATCAGTGATGCAGGGGTAGGTCAGCCCCAGCATTTT. This gives the protein CAISDAGVGQPQHF.

This clone was seen a single time. V gene TRBV10-3 combines with J gene TRBJ1-5; D might be TRBD1 (6 bases). CDR3 length: 13 residues. Per the germline V gene, CDR1 is ENHRY and CDR2 is SYGVKD. Deletions cut 10 bases from V and 3 bases from J, with 13 bases between. The CDR3 reads CARETGVNQPQHF. DNA of the CDR3: TGTGCCAGGGAGACAGGAGTCAATCAGCCCCAGCATTTT.

The chain links TRBV19 to TRBJ1-5; no firm D call. Germline V CDR1 and CDR2: LNHDA, SQIVND (reference sequence). The CDR3 runs 15 residues. Trimming cost V 4 bases and J 0 bases, with 10 bases left between them. CDR3 in DNA: TGTGCCAGTAGTAGAGGCGGGATTAGCAATCAGCCCCAGCATTTT. Protein sequence: CASSRGGISNQPQHF. Looking up the rest from reference TRBV19 and TRBJ1-5 gives the full variable domain: DGGITQSPKYLFRKEGQNVTLSCEQNLNHDAMYWYRQDPGQGLRLIYYSQIVNDFQKGDIAEGYSVSREKKESFPLTVTSAQKNPTAFYLCASSRGGISNQPQHFGDGTRLSIL.

The chain links TRBV28 to TRBJ1-2, with TRBD1 matching over 9 bases. With 2 bases clipped from V and 2 bases from J, the junction kept 6 bases outside the gene matches. From germline, CDR1 is MDHEN and CDR2 SYDVKM. The CDR3 runs to 16 residues. CDR3 in amino acids: CASSLGGTGSNYGYTF. In DNA, the CDR3 is TGTGCCAGCAGTTTAGGGGGGACAGGGTCGAACTATGGCTACACCTTC.

This clone turned up a few times. The chain employs TRBV5-1 and TRBJ2-2; the D is unclear. This CDR3 comprises 16 residues. Germline CDR1 reads SGHRS; CDR2 reads YFSETQ. Between the trimmed V and J ends, which lost 2 bases and 0 bases, there was a span of 11 bases. The CDR3 spells CASSLSLLANTGELFF. In DNA form, the CDR3 reads TGCGCCAGCAGCTTATCACTACTCGCGAACACCGGGGAGCTGTTTTTT.

This clone was seen a few times. This chain uses TRBV10-3 with TRBJ1-1; a weak D match, TRBD1 (5 bases). Per the germline V gene, CDR1 is ENHRY and CDR2 is SYGVKD. V lost 3 bases and J lost 1, with 12 bases in between. The CDR3 has 15 residues. The chain's CDR3 is CAISDPPTANTEAFF. For the CDR3, the DNA is TGTGCCATCAGTGACCCCCCGACAGCGAACACTGAAGCTTTCTTT.

The V gene is TRBV5-6, the J gene TRBJ1-5; D gene unclear. V dropped 2 bases and J dropped 2 bases, with 11 bases sitting between them. This CDR3 has 15 residues. Germline loops: CDR1 SGHDT, CDR2 YYEEEE. Here the CDR3 reads CASSFRSTGNQPQHF. The CDR3 coding sequence is TGTGCCAGCAGCTTTCGTTCCACTGGCAATCAGCCCCAGCATTTT.

The chain links TRBV11-2 to TRBJ2-2; 8 positions agree with TRBD1. J was trimmed by 5 bases and V by 7 bases; bases with no gene match: 6. The length of the CDR3 is 14 residues. The germline CDR1 and CDR2 sequences are SGHAT and FQNNGV. CDR3 sequence (DNA): TGTGCCAGCACCTCGACAGGGGAAACCGGGGAGCTGTTTTTT. It encodes CASTSTGETGELFF.

This clone was detected only a few times. The chain recombines TRBV2 with TRBJ2-1; 8 nucleotides agree with TRBD2. The CDR3 runs to 15 residues. CDR1 SNHLY and CDR2 FYNNEI come from the germline V gene. V was pared by 6 bases and J by 4 bases, with 8 bases of the junction left unmatched. The CDR3 DNA follows: TGTGCCAGCAGACCGGGACTAGAGGGTTACAATGAGCAGTTCTTC. The encoded protein is CASRPGLEGYNEQFF.

This clone was counted a single time. This chain links TRBV19 with TRBJ1-5; D is possibly TRBD1 (5 bases). Germline V gene lookup returns CDR1 LNHDA and CDR2 SQIVND (reference sequence). V gave up 5 bases and J gave up 2 bases, with 16 bases separating them. The CDR3 has 16 residues. CDR3 sequence (DNA): TGTGCCAGTAGTTTCGGACATTCCGAGCGCAATCAGCCCCAGCATTTT. It encodes CASSFGHSERNQPQHF.

This chain links TRBV10-3 with TRBJ2-1; 10 bases fit TRBD2. After removal of 4 bases from V and 5 bases from J, the junction contained 5 bases not matched to a gene. Looked up from germline, CDR1 is ENHRY and CDR2 is SYGVKD. The CDR3 spans 15 residues. CDR3 in amino acids: CAISGLAGANNEQFF. Written as DNA, the CDR3 is TGTGCCATCAGTGGGCTAGCGGGGGCTAACAATGAGCAGTTCTTC.

The chain uses TRBV5-1 and TRBJ1-4, with 8 bases that match TRBD1. CDR1 and CDR2 from the germline V gene are SGHRS and YFSETQ. J lost 5 bases, V lost 6 bases, and 6 bases had no gene match. The CDR3 runs to 14 residues. Here the CDR3 reads CASTKTGVNEKLFF. CDR3 bases: TGCGCCAGCACAAAGACAGGGGTGAATGAAAAACTGTTTTTT.

With regard to this clone: Additional DNA sequences in this sample encode the identical CDR3. This chain uses TRBV5-1 with TRBJ2-5; tentative D call: TRBD2 (6 bases). This CDR3 contains 14 residues. V was shortened by 0 bases and J by 1 base, with 7 bases between the two germline ends. Germline V lookup: CDR1 SGHRS, CDR2 YFSETQ. CDR3 sequence reads: CASSLGGVQETQYF. CDR3 nucleotides: TGCGCCAGCAGCTTGGGCGGGGTCCAAGAGACCCAGTACTTC. The variable domain in full, with the rest retrieved from reference TRBV5-1 and TRBJ2-5, is KAGVTQTPRYLIKTRGQQVTLSCSPISGHRSVSWYQQTPGQGLQFLFEYFSETQRNKGNFPGRFSGRQFSNSRSEMNVSTLELGDSALYLCASSLGGVQETQYFGPGTRLLVL.

The V call is TRBV7-6, the J call TRBJ1-4; 7 bases match TRBD1. This CDR3 is 14 amino acids long. Germline CDR1 reads SGHVS; CDR2 reads FNYEAQ. The J segment lost 8 bases and the V segment lost 5 bases, leaving 8 bases of the junction unmatched. Here the CDR3 reads CASSATGVGEKLFF. The CDR3 nucleotides are TGTGCCAGCAGCGCTACAGGGGTCGGGGAAAAACTGTTTTTT.

J is TRBJ1-1 and V is TRBV18, with a weak D call TRBD1 (6 bases). Trimming pared 1 base from V and 3 bases from J, leaving 12 bases between. The CDR3 runs to 15 residues. Germline V CDR1 and CDR2: KGHSH, LQKENI. CDR3 sequence (DNA): TGTGCCAGCTCACCACAACAGGGAGGGGACACTGAAGCTTTCTTT. As protein: CASSPQQGGDTEAFF.

The chain carries TRBV7-9 and TRBJ1-1; TRBD1 agrees at 7 bases. V lost 5 bases and J lost 0; bases outside the gene matches: 6. There are 15 residues in the CDR3. Germline CDR1 reads SEHNR; CDR2 reads FQNEAQ (reference sequence). Written as DNA, the CDR3 is TGTGCCAGCAGCCCCGCGGACAGGTTGAACACTGAAGCTTTCTTT. It is translated as CASSPADRLNTEAFF.

The chain links TRBV6-4 to TRBJ1-2; no clear D gene. The CDR3 totals 14 residues. The V end was cut by 5 bases, the J end by 0 bases, with 10 bases between. CDR1 MRHNA and CDR2 SNTAGT come from the germline V gene. CDR3 sequence (DNA): TGTGCCAGCAGTCCCTCTTCCGCTAACTATGGCTACACCTTC. As protein: CASSPSSANYGYTF.

This chain links TRBV6-2 or TRBV6-3 with TRBJ2-3; no clear D gene. V lost 0 bases and J lost 13, with 14 bases in between. The germline V gene encodes CDR1 MNHEY and CDR2 SVGEGT. CDR3 length equals 13 residues. For the CDR3, the DNA is TGTGCCAGCAGTTACTCGAATCCCCCCTCGGAGTATTTT. Residues: CASSYSNPPSEYF.

This clone is a singleton in its sample. J is TRBJ1-1 and V is TRBV18, with TRBD1 matching over 9 bases. This CDR3 spans 15 amino acids. With V trimmed by 4 bases and J by 5 bases, 8 bases remained unmatched. Germline loops: CDR1 KGHSH, CDR2 LQKENI. DNA for the CDR3: TGTGCCAGCTCACGTCGGACAGGGGATGGGACTGAAGCTTTCTTT. This gives the protein CASSRRTGDGTEAFF.

The chain couples TRBV3-1 (or the pseudogene TRBV3-2) to TRBJ1-6; 7 bases are a match to TRBD1. This CDR3 comprises 15 residues. The germline CDR1 and CDR2 sequences are LGHDT and YNNKEL (reference sequence). The V and J ends lost 4 bases and 8 bases, in that order; junction bases with no gene match: 8. CDR3 region: CASSPPGQAYSPLHF. DNA of the CDR3: TGTGCCAGCAGCCCCCCTGGACAGGCGTATTCACCCCTCCACTTT.

The chain has TRBV7-2 and TRBJ1-1; D is possibly TRBD1 (6 bases). V lost 6 bases, J lost 0 bases, and 17 bases lay in between. The CDR3 covers 16 residues. Germline CDR1 reads SGHTA; CDR2 reads FQGNSA. CDR3 region: CASRRSLTGLNTEAFF. CDR3 nucleotides: TGTGCCAGCAGACGGAGCCTGACAGGATTGAACACTGAAGCTTTCTTT.

There are a few counts of this clone. V usage is TRBV27 and J usage is TRBJ2-4; D is unresolved. In germline, CDR1 is MNHEY, CDR2 SMNVEV (reference sequence). V gave up 0 bases and J gave up 1 base, with 4 bases separating them. CDR3 length: 14 residues. CDR3 amino acids: CASSLSYAKNIQYF. The CDR3 coding sequence is TGTGCCAGCAGTTTATCGTATGCCAAAAACATTCAGTACTTC.

This clone has just a few counts. The chain recombines TRBV5-1 with TRBJ2-5; D is unclear. From germline, CDR1 is SGHRS and CDR2 YFSETQ. Trimming stripped 0 bases from V and 2 bases from J, with 5 bases between. CDR3 length: 13 amino acids. The CDR3 region is CASSLDYQETQYF. The CDR3 nucleotides are TGCGCCAGCAGCTTGGACTATCAAGAGACCCAGTACTTC.

In the case of this clone: Other nucleotide sequences in the sample specify the same CDR3. The chain employs TRBV14 and TRBJ1-4; tentatively, D is TRBD1 (6 bases). Germline V CDR1 and CDR2: SGHDN, FVKESK. CDR3 length equals 13 residues. V was cut by 3 bases and J by 8 bases, with 10 bases left in between. CDR3 amino acids: CASSQGAREKLFF. CDR3 DNA sequence: TGTGCCAGCAGCCAGGGGGCTAGGGAAAAACTGTTTTTT.

This clone was counted between two and nine times. The chain joins TRBV19 to TRBJ2-3; TRBD2 aligns across 11 bases. CDR1 LNHDA and CDR2 SQIVND come from the germline V gene (reference sequence). The CDR3 loop spans 16 amino acids. Trimming cost V 5 bases and J 1 base; bases outside gene matches: 5. CDR3: CASSGGTSGRTDTQYF. Written as DNA, the CDR3 is TGTGCCAGTAGTGGGGGGACTAGCGGACGCACAGATACGCAGTATTTT.